This T cell receptor (beta chain) came from a study of CD8 T cells in ankylosing spondylitis. The TCR beta libraries were generated through quantitative 5'-RACE incorporating molecular barcodes. MiXCR was run by TCRdb on the 5' RACE reads, yielding one entry per CDR3 protein. The sample consists of roughly 35,000 distinct CDR3 sequences, approximately 15% of them appearing once. Germline CDR1 reads DFQATT; CDR2 reads SNEGSKA (reference sequence). This CDR3 has 14 residues. Points from the study as a whole: Peripheral blood held disease-linked clones only at relatively low frequency, and these were CD8+. Blood from ankylosing spondylitis patients appeared to carry a characteristic roughly 8-variant TCR beta motif.

In the case of this clonotype: The antigen is undetermined. An end of the junction differs from the germline gene, which may be a read error.

Sequenced input: blood. The sequence derives from a male donor with ankylosing spondylitis or in good health (not recorded which). The chain combines TRBV20-1 with TRBJ1-4; D remains ambiguous. CDR3: CSARTAVTNEKLIF. The CDR3 DNA sequence: TGCAGTGCTAGAACGGCTGTAACTAATGAAAAACTGATTTTT.